The 10 T cell receptor beta chains below come from one sample, sequenced in a study of early T cells in non-severe SARS-CoV-2 infection. A single record per CDR3 protein comes from TCRdb applying MiXCR to the 5' RACE reads. The sample holds approximately 73,000 distinct CDR3 sequences, about 11% seen once. Material: whole blood. These receptors all come from an adult who was a healthcare worker with PCR-confirmed SARS-CoV-2 infection or an uninfected control (not recorded which).

Only a few counts were recorded for this clonotype. V is TRBV6-5 and J is TRBJ1-3; D ambiguous. In germline, CDR1 is MNHEY, CDR2 SVGAGI. Trimming stripped 6 bases from V and 6 bases from J, with 12 bases between. The CDR3 spans 13 residues. The CDR3, as DNA: TGTGCCAGCAGGGAGCTCTCCGAAAACACCATATATTTT. This translates into CASRELSENTIYF.

This clonotype has more than one count but fewer than ten. The chain carries TRBV7-6 and TRBJ1-1, with D possibly TRBD1 on 5 matching bases. Trimming stripped 3 bases from V and 0 bases from J, with 8 bases between. From germline, CDR1 is SGHVS and CDR2 FNYEAQ. CDR3 length: 14 amino acids. DNA for the CDR3: TGTGCCAGCAGCTTGACAGACATGAACACTGAAGCTTTCTTT. Residues: CASSLTDMNTEAFF.

There are many counts of this clonotype. V is TRBV11-2 and J is TRBJ1-6; D is ambiguous. The germline CDR1 and CDR2 sequences are SGHAT and FQNNGV. The CDR3 extends over 14 amino acids. V shed 2 bases and J shed 9 bases, with 11 bases lying between them. CDR3 sequence: CASSLLLTSSPLHF. The DNA for the CDR3 is TGTGCCAGCAGCTTACTCCTTACGAGTTCACCCCTCCACTTT.

This clonotype occurred many times. The chain is built from TRBV10-3 and TRBJ2-1; TRBD2 agrees at 7 bases. V lost 6 bases to trimming and J lost 1 base; unmatched junction nucleotides: 9. CDR3 size: 16 residues. The germline V gene encodes CDR1 ENHRY and CDR2 SYGVKD. The CDR3 DNA is TGTGCCATCAGCGGGTCCCAAGCGGGGTCCTACAATGAGCAGTTCTTC. As protein: CAISGSQAGSYNEQFF.

This clonotype was recorded at least ten times. The J gene is TRBJ2-1, the V gene TRBV7-2; TRBD2 matches 8 bases. Germline-derived CDR1 and CDR2 are SGHTA and FQGNSA. The CDR3 covers 15 residues. V was clipped by 5 bases and J by 0 bases; unmatched bases: 3. The CDR3 loop is CASSPAGVSYNEQFF. In DNA, the CDR3 is TGTGCCAGCAGCCCAGCGGGGGTCTCCTACAATGAGCAGTTCTTC.

This clonotype was recorded at least ten times. The genes are TRBV19 and TRBJ2-1; D remains unclear. Germline V gene lookup returns CDR1 LNHDA and CDR2 SQIVND (reference sequence). V was cut by 3 bases and J by 6 bases, with 9 bases left in between. The CDR3 has 13 amino acids. CDR3 region: CASSMEVFNEQFF. The CDR3 nucleotides are TGTGCCAGTAGTATGGAAGTCTTCAATGAGCAGTTCTTC.

The chain links TRBV7-9 to TRBJ2-1; D perhaps matches TRBD1 (5 bases). Germline values: CDR1 SEHNR, CDR2 FQNEAQ (reference sequence). The CDR3 extends over 13 amino acids. Trimming took off 8 bases at V and 8 bases at J, with 16 bases between the two ends. The CDR3 loop reads CASAMGPEHEQFF. CDR3 nucleotides: TGTGCCAGCGCGATGGGGCCCGAGCATGAGCAGTTCTTC.

Many counts were recorded for this clonotype. The gene calls are TRBV2 and TRBJ2-3, with D possibly matching TRBD1 (6 bases). Trimming removed 6 bases from V and 2 bases from J, with 9 bases in between. CDR1 and CDR2 from the germline V gene are SNHLY and FYNNEI. The CDR3 loop spans 13 amino acids. The CDR3 DNA reads as TGTGCCAGCAGGGACAGACACACAGATACGCAGTATTTT. Protein sequence: CASRDRHTDTQYF. The full variable domain, with the rest looked up from reference TRBV2 and TRBJ2-3, is EPEVTQTPSHQVTQMGQEVILRCVPISNHLYFYWYRQILGQKVEFLVSFYNNEISEKSEIFDDQFSVERPDGSNFTLKIRSTKLEDSAMYFCASRDRHTDTQYFGPGTRLTVL.

This clonotype came up many times. This chain uses TRBV18 with TRBJ2-6; D is unclear. Trimming took off 2 bases at V and 2 bases at J, with 13 bases between the two ends. The CDR3 loop spans 17 amino acids. Germline assignment: CDR1 KGHSH and CDR2 LQKENI. The CDR3 loop reads CASSPSVGLTGANVLTF. For the CDR3, the DNA is TGTGCCAGCTCACCAAGTGTAGGGTTGACTGGGGCCAACGTCCTGACTTTC.

This clonotype appeared many times. V and J are TRBV5-1 and TRBJ2-4; D unclear. The CDR3 is 12 residues long. Germline values: CDR1 SGHRS, CDR2 YFSETQ. The V end lost 4 bases, the J end lost 5 bases, and 7 bases lay between the germline ends. CDR3 sequence (DNA): TGCGCCAGCAGCCCGGACCAAAACATTCAGTACTTC. Its translation is CASSPDQNIQYF.